The present T cell receptor beta chain was sequenced within a study of STAT5B mutations in CD4+ large granular lymphocyte leukemia. Clones were read by immunoSEQ multiplex PCR, and TCRdb kept only the in-frame ones, dropping some. The data contain about 48,000 clones, 60% to 75% of them singletons. V was pared by 3 bases and J by 7 bases, with 5 bases of the junction left unmatched. The CDR3 sequence is 13 residues long. Per germline, CDR1 KGHSH and CDR2 LQKENI. A single count supports this clone. The chain couples TRBV18 to TRBJ1-1; the match to TRBD1 covers 7 bases. Sequences were obtained from CD4+ T cells from blood buffy coats. This TCR was recovered from a human donor in good health. Written as DNA, the CDR3 is TGTGCCAGCTCACCGCAGGGGGTTGGTGAAGCTTTCTTT. Amino acid sequence: CASSPQGVGEAFF. The full variable domain, rest sourced from reference TRBV18 and TRBJ1-1, is NAGVMQNPRHLVRRRGQEARLRCSPMKGHSHVYWYRQLPEEGLKFMVYLQKENIIDESGMPKERFSAEFPKEGPSILRIQQVVRGDSAAYFCASSPQGVGEAFFGQGTRLTVV.